Shown below are 2 T cell receptor beta chains from a single sample sequenced in a study of siplizumab effects on memory and regulatory T cells. Using immunoSEQ multiplex PCR, the repertoire was profiled, and TCRdb retains in-frame clones only, with some absent. The sample lists some 120,000 clones, roughly 94% occurring once. Sequencing was done on a sample of non-Treg CD4+ T cells sorted from blood. The receptor set was obtained from a human donor in good health.

The genes are TRBV20-1 and TRBJ2-7; D unclear. The CDR3 extends over 11 amino acids. Germline values: CDR1 DFQATT, CDR2 SNEGSKA (reference sequence). CDR3 nucleotide sequence: TGCGCATGGGTCAGCTTCCCCGAGCAGTACTTC. It codes for CAWVSFPEQYF.

This clone appeared once. The J gene is TRBJ2-7, the V gene TRBV10-2; 10 positions agree with TRBD1. CDR1 and CDR2 from the germline V gene are WSHSY and SAAADI. The V and J ends lost 9 bases and 7 bases, in that order; junction bases with no gene match: 12. This CDR3 has 14 amino acids. For the CDR3, the DNA is TGCGCCAGTCGGGTTTCGGGACAGGGGCGTGAGCAGTACTTC. Translating it yields CASRVSGQGREQYF.